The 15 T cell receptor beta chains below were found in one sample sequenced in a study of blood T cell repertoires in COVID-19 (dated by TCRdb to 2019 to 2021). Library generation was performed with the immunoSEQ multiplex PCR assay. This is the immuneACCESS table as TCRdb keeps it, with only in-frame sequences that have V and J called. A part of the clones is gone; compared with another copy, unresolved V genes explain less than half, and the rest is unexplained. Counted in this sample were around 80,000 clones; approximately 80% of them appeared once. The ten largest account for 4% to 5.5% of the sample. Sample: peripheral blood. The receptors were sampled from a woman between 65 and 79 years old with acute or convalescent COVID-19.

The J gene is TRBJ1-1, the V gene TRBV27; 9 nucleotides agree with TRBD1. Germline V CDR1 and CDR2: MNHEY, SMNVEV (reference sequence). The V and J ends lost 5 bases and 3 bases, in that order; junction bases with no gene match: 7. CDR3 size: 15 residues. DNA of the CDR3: TGTGCCAGCAGTCTCCCGGGACAGGGACACACTGAAGCTTTCTTT. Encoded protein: CASSLPGQGHTEAFF.

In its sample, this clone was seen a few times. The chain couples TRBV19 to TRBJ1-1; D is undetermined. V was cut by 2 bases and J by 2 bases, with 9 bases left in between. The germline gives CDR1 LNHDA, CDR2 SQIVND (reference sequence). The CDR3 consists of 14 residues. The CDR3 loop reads CASSISTPNTEAFF. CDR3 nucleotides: TGTGCCAGTAGTATATCGACACCCAACACTGAAGCTTTCTTT. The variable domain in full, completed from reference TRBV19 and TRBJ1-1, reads DGGITQSPKYLFRKEGQNVTLSCEQNLNHDAMYWYRQDPGQGLRLIYYSQIVNDFQKGDIAEGYSVSREKKESFPLTVTSAQKNPTAFYLCASSISTPNTEAFFGQGTRLTVV.

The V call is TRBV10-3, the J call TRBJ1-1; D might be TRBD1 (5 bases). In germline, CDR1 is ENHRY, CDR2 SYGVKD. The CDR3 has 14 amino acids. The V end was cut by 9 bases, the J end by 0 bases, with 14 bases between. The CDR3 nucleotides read TGTGCCATAAGTCCCAGGGATATGAACACTGAAGCTTTCTTT. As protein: CAISPRDMNTEAFF.

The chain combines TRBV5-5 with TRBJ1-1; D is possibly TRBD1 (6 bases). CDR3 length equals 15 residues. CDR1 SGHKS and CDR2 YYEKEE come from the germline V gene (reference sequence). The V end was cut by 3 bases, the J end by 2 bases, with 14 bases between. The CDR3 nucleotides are TGTGCCAGCAGCTGGGGGCCGACAGGAAACACTGAAGCTTTCTTT. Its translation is CASSWGPTGNTEAFF.

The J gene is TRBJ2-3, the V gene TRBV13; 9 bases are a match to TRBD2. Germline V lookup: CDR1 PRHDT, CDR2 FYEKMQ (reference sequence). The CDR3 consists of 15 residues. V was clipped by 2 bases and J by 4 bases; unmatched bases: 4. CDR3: CASSLLVAGADTQYF. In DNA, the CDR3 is TGTGCCAGCAGCTTACTGGTAGCGGGGGCAGATACGCAGTATTTT. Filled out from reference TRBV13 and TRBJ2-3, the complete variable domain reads AAGVIQSPRHLIKEKRETATLKCYPIPRHDTVYWYQQGPGQDPQFLISFYEKMQSDKGSIPDRFSAQQFSDYHSELNMSSLELGDSALYFCASSLLVAGADTQYFGPGTRLTVL.

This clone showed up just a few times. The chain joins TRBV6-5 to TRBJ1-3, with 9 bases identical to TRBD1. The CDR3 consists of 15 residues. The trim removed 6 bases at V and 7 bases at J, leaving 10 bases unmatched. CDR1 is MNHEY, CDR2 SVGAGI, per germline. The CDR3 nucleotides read TGTGCCAGCAGCAAGGACAGGGGCTATAAGAACACCATATATTTT. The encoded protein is CASSKDRGYKNTIYF.

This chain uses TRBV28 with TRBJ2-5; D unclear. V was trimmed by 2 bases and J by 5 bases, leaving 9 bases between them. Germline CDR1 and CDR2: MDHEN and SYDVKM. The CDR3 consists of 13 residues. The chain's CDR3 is CASSLDAVETQYF. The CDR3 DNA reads TGTGCCAGCAGTTTAGACGCGGTGGAGACCCAGTACTTC.

CDR3 sequence (DNA): TGTGCCAGCAGCTTCGACATGAGAAGAACTGAAGCTTTCTTT. Residues: CASSFDMRRTEAFF. The genes are TRBV7-9 and TRBJ1-1; no clear D gene. Germline V CDR1 and CDR2: SEHNR, FQNEAQ (reference sequence). V was cut by 3 bases and J by 5 bases, with 13 bases left in between. This CDR3 region has 14 residues. Filled out from reference TRBV7-9 and TRBJ1-1, the complete variable domain reads DTGVSQNPRHKITKRGQNVTFRCDPISEHNRLYWYRQTLGQGPEFLTYFQNEAQLEKSRLLSDRFSAERPKGSFSTLEIQRTEQGDSAMYLCASSFDMRRTEAFFGQGTRLTVV.

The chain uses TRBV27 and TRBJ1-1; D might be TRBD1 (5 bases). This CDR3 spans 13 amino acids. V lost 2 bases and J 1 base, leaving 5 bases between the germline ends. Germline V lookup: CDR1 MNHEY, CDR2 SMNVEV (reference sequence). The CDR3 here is CASSLRGNTEAFF. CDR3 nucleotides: TGTGCCAGCAGTTTAAGGGGGAACACTGAAGCTTTCTTT.

As DNA, the CDR3 is TGTGCCAGCAGCGAGGGACAGGGAAGCTACAATGAGCAGTTCTTC. Protein product: CASSEGQGSYNEQFF. The V gene is TRBV7-2, the J gene TRBJ2-1; 9 bases line up with TRBD1. V shed 5 bases and J 3 bases; nucleotides not matched to a gene: 5. CDR1 SGHTA and CDR2 FQGNSA come from the germline V gene. CDR3 size: 15 residues.

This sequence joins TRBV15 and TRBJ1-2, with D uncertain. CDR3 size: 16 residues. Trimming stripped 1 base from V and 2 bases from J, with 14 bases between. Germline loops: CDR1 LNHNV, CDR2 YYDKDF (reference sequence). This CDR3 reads CATSRAGFQPNYGYTF. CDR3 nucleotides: TGTGCCACCAGCAGAGCGGGTTTCCAGCCGAACTATGGCTACACCTTC. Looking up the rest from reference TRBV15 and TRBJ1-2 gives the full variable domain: DAMVIQNPRYQVTQFGKPVTLSCSQTLNHNVMYWYQQKSSQAPKLLFHYYDKDFNNEADTPDNFQSRRPNTSFCFLDIRSPGLGDTAMYLCATSRAGFQPNYGYTFGSGTRLTVV.

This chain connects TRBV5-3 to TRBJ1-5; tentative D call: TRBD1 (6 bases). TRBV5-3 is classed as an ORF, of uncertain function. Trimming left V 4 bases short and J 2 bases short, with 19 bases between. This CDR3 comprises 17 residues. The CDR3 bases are TGTGCCAGAAGCGTTGGAAGGGGGAAGGCCTGCAATCAGCCCCAGCATTTT. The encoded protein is CARSVGRGKACNQPQHF.

The CDR3 nucleotides read TGCGCCAGCAGCTTGTTGCCAGACTACAATCAGCCCCAGCATTTT. This sequence encodes CASSLLPDYNQPQHF. The V and J genes are TRBV5-1 and TRBJ1-5, with D unclear. There are 15 residues in the CDR3. The V gene lost 1 base and the J gene lost 3 bases, with 11 bases spanning the gap. The V gene's germline CDR1 is SGHRS and CDR2 YFSETQ.

DNA of the CDR3: TGTGCCAGCAGTTACACTTCCCAGCGGGCCGCCGGGGAGCTGTTTTTT. Its translation is CASSYTSQRAAGELFF. This chain connects TRBV6-5 to TRBJ2-2, with D possibly TRBD2 on 6 matching bases. V dropped 2 bases and J dropped 6 bases, with 16 bases sitting between them. CDR1 and CDR2 (germline): MNHEY, SVGAGI. The CDR3 extends over 16 amino acids.

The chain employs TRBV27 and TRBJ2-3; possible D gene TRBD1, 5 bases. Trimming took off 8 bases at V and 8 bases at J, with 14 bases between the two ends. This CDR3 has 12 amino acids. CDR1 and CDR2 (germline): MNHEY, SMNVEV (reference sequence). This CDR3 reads CASYQGMGTQYF. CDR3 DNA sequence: TGTGCCAGCTATCAGGGAATGGGTACGCAGTATTTT.